The sequence of this TCR beta chain was determined in a study of blood T cell repertoires in COVID-19. Study background: From T cells, B-cell-depleted T cells, or PBMCs came the material, which was cDNA or gDNA.

Libraries were prepared by immunoSEQ multiplex PCR; TCRdb keeps only in-frame clonotypes and omits some of them. The table lists a few hundred thousand clones, more than 85% of them singletons, with over 2.5% in the top ten. V was trimmed by 3 bases and J by 7 bases, leaving 18 bases between them. Germline V gene sequence: CDR1 MDHEN, CDR2 SYDVKM. The CDR3 runs to 16 residues. What was sequenced was peripheral blood. The TCR comes from a human donor in a cohort sampled during active COVID-19. This chain uses TRBV28 with TRBJ2-2, with D perhaps TRBD2 (5 bases). For the CDR3, the DNA is TGTGCCAGCAGTTTGGCGGGTTCGGGGAAGGGCGGGGAGCTGTTTTTT. The encoded protein is CASSLAGSGKGGELFF.